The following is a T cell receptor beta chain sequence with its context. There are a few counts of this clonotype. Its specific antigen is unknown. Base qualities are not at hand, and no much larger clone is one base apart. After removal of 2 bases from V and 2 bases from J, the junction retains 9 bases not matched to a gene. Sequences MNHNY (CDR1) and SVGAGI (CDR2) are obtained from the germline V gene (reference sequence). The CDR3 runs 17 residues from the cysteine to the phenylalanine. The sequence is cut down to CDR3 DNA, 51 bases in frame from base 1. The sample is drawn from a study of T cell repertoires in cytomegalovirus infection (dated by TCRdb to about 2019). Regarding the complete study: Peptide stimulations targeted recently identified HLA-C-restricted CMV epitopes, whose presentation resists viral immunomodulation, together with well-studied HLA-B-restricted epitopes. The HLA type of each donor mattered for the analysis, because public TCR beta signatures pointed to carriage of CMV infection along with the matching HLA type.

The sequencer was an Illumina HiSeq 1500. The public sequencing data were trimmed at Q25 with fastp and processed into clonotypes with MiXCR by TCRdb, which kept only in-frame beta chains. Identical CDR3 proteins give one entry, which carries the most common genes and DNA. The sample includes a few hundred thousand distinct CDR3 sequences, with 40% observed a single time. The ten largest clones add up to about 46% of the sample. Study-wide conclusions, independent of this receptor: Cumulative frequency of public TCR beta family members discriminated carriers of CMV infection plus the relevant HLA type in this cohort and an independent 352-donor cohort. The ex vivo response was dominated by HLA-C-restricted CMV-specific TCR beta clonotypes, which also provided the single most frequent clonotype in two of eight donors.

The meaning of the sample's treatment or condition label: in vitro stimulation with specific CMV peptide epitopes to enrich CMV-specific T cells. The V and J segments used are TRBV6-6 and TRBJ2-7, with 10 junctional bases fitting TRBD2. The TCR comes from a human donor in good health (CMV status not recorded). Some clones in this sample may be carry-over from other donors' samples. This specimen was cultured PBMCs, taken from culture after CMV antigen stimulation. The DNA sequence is TGTGCCAGCAGTTACGGAGTCGGGACTAGCGAAACCTACGAGCAGTACTTC. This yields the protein CASSYGVGTSETYEQYF.